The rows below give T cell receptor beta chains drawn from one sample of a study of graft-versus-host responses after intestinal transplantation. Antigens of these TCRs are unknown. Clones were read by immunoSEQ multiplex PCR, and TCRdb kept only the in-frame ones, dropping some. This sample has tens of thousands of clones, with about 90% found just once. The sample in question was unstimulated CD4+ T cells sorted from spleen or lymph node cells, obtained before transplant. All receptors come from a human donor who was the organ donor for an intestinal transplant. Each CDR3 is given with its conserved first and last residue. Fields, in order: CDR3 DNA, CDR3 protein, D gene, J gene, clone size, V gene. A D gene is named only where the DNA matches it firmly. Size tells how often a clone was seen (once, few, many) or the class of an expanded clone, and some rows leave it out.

CDR3 DNA: TGTGTCAGAAGCGACCACCGGGGGATCGACACCGGGGAGCTGTTTTTT
CDR3 protein: CVRSDHRGIDTGELFF
D gene: -
J gene: TRBJ2-2
clone size: -
V gene: TRBV7-5

CDR3 DNA: TGTGCCAGCAGCTCGGGCGGGAGGGCTGATACGCAGTATTTT
CDR3 protein: CASSSGGRADTQYF
D gene: TRBD2
J gene: TRBJ2-3
clone size: -
V gene: TRBV7-3

CDR3 DNA: TGTGCCAGCAGCTTCCGGACTAGCCCCTACAATGAGCAGTTCTTC
CDR3 protein: CASSFRTSPYNEQFF
D gene: TRBD2
J gene: TRBJ2-1
clone size: -
V gene: TRBV11-3

CDR3 DNA: TGTGCCAGCAGCTATAATCCGACAGGGAGCACTGAAGCTTTCTTT
CDR3 protein: CASSYNPTGSTEAFF
D gene: TRBD1
J gene: TRBJ1-1
clone size: once
V gene: TRBV6-5

CDR3 DNA: TGCGCCAGCAGTCAGGGCGGGAGGAACATTCAGTACTTC
CDR3 protein: CASSQGGRNIQYF
D gene: TRBD2
J gene: TRBJ2-4
clone size: -
V gene: TRBV23-1

CDR3 DNA: TGTGCCAGCAGCCCAGGTGCCTATTTTGAGGGCCGAAATGAGCAGTTCTTC
CDR3 protein: CASSPGAYFEGRNEQFF
D gene: -
J gene: TRBJ2-1
clone size: -
V gene: TRBV11-2

CDR3 DNA: TGCGCCAGCAGCTTTGGTGGGAACTCCGGGGAGCTGTTTTTT
CDR3 protein: CASSFGGNSGELFF
D gene: -
J gene: TRBJ2-2
clone size: -
V gene: TRBV5-1

CDR3 DNA: TGTGCCAGCAGCTTAGAAAGAACAGGGGTTAGGAACATTCAGTACTTC
CDR3 protein: CASSLERTGVRNIQYF
D gene: TRBD1
J gene: TRBJ2-4
clone size: -
V gene: TRBV11-1

CDR3 DNA: TGTGCCAGCAGTACCGGGACTCAACCCCAAGAGACCCAGTACTTC
CDR3 protein: CASSTGTQPQETQYF
D gene: -
J gene: TRBJ2-5
clone size: once
V gene: TRBV6-1

CDR3 DNA: TGTGCCAGCAGTTTACAGACTAGCGGGCAAGAGACCCAGTACTTC
CDR3 protein: CASSLQTSGQETQYF
D gene: TRBD2
J gene: TRBJ2-5
clone size: -
V gene: TRBV28

CDR3 DNA: TGTGCCAGCAGCTTAGGTCCCCCATACGAGCAGTACTTC
CDR3 protein: CASSLGPPYEQYF
D gene: -
J gene: TRBJ2-7
clone size: -
V gene: TRBV7-2

CDR3 DNA: TGTGCCAGCAGCTTACTAGCGGGAACCTACGAGCAGTACTTC
CDR3 protein: CASSLLAGTYEQYF
D gene: TRBD2
J gene: TRBJ2-7
clone size: -
V gene: TRBV4-2

CDR3 DNA: TGTGCCAGCAGTCGACAGGGAGGCAGCTATGGCTACACCTTC
CDR3 protein: CASSRQGGSYGYTF
D gene: TRBD1
J gene: TRBJ1-2
clone size: once
V gene: TRBV28

CDR3 DNA: TGTGCCATCAGTGAAGGCGTGTCAGAGGGAGAGACCCAGTACTTC
CDR3 protein: CAISEGVSEGETQYF
D gene: -
J gene: TRBJ2-5
clone size: -
V gene: TRBV10-3

CDR3 DNA: TGTGCCTCCACAGACAGGGGGAATTCACCCCTCCACTTT
CDR3 protein: CASTDRGNSPLHF
D gene: TRBD1
J gene: TRBJ1-6
clone size: -
V gene: TRBV28

CDR3 DNA: TGTGCCAGCAGTTCCGGACGAAGGGGGCCCCAGCATTTT
CDR3 protein: CASSSGRRGPQHF
D gene: -
J gene: TRBJ1-5
clone size: -
V gene: TRBV6-5

CDR3 DNA: TGTGCCATCAGTGCCCTAGCGGGAGTAGAGGGAAATGAGCAGTTCTTC
CDR3 protein: CAISALAGVEGNEQFF
D gene: TRBD2
J gene: TRBJ2-1
clone size: -
V gene: TRBV10-3

CDR3 DNA: TGTGCCTGGGGTCTCGGGCGGGACCTCACAGATACGCAGTATTTT
CDR3 protein: CAWGLGRDLTDTQYF
D gene: -
J gene: TRBJ2-3
clone size: -
V gene: TRBV30

CDR3 DNA: TGCGCCAGCAGCCCTCTGGGCGCCTTCACAGATACGCAGTATTTT
CDR3 protein: CASSPLGAFTDTQYF
D gene: -
J gene: TRBJ2-3
clone size: -
V gene: TRBV4-1

CDR3 DNA: TGTGCCAGCAGTTTAGGGACAGGGTACTATGGCTACACCTTC
CDR3 protein: CASSLGTGYYGYTF
D gene: TRBD1
J gene: TRBJ1-2
clone size: -
V gene: TRBV28

CDR3 DNA: TGCAGCGTTGGACAGGGTTTGAACACTGAAGCTTTCTTT
CDR3 protein: CSVGQGLNTEAFF
D gene: TRBD1
J gene: TRBJ1-1
clone size: -
V gene: TRBV29-1

CDR3 DNA: TGTGCCAGCAGCAGAACAGGGGGCGCCGATGAAAAACTGTTTTTT
CDR3 protein: CASSRTGGADEKLFF
D gene: TRBD1
J gene: TRBJ1-4
clone size: -
V gene: TRBV5-6

CDR3 DNA: TGTGCCAGCAGCTTAGCGGGGCTCACAGATACGCAGTATTTT
CDR3 protein: CASSLAGLTDTQYF
D gene: -
J gene: TRBJ2-3
clone size: -
V gene: TRBV11-3

CDR3 DNA: TGTGCCAGCAGCTCCAGCGGGAGTGGAACCGGGGAGCTGTTTTTT
CDR3 protein: CASSSSGSGTGELFF
D gene: TRBD2
J gene: TRBJ2-2
clone size: -
V gene: TRBV11-1

CDR3 DNA: TGCAGCGGCTGCAGGAGAGGGCCCCTAGAGGAGACCCAGTACTTC
CDR3 protein: CSGCRRGPLEETQYF
D gene: -
J gene: TRBJ2-5
clone size: once
V gene: TRBV29-1

CDR3 DNA: TGTGCCAGCAGTGACAGTAGGGTTAGCAATCAGCCCCAGCATTTT
CDR3 protein: CASSDSRVSNQPQHF
D gene: -
J gene: TRBJ1-5
clone size: -
V gene: TRBV25-1

CDR3 DNA: TGTGCCAGCGGACGGACAGGGCGAGGGGAGACCCAGTACTTC
CDR3 protein: CASGRTGRGETQYF
D gene: TRBD1
J gene: TRBJ2-5
clone size: -
V gene: TRBV6-5

CDR3 DNA: TGTGCCATCAGTGAAGGGGGCCCCTATAGCAATCAGCCCCAGCATTTT
CDR3 protein: CAISEGGPYSNQPQHF
D gene: TRBD1
J gene: TRBJ1-5
clone size: once
V gene: TRBV10-3

CDR3 DNA: TGTGCCAGCACCTCACCGGGACTAGCGGGCTTATCCTACGAGCAGTACTTC
CDR3 protein: CASTSPGLAGLSYEQYF
D gene: TRBD2
J gene: TRBJ2-7
clone size: -
V gene: TRBV7-2

CDR3 DNA: TGTGCCAGCAGCTTGGCTGCCTCGACAGGCCAAGAGACCCAGTACTTC
CDR3 protein: CASSLAASTGQETQYF
D gene: -
J gene: TRBJ2-5
clone size: -
V gene: TRBV11-1

CDR3 DNA: TGTGCCAGCAGTTCGCGGGGGCAAAACACTGAAGCTTTCTTT
CDR3 protein: CASSSRGQNTEAFF
D gene: -
J gene: TRBJ1-1
clone size: -
V gene: TRBV6-5

CDR3 DNA: TGTGCCAGCTCACAGACTAGCGGGAGGGCCCTTAGGAGCTCCTACGAGCAGTACTTC
CDR3 protein: CASSQTSGRALRSSYEQYF
D gene: TRBD2
J gene: TRBJ2-7
clone size: -
V gene: TRBV18

CDR3 DNA: TGTGCCAGCAGCGTAGGGCGCAGGGACGGGGAGCTGTTTTTT
CDR3 protein: CASSVGRRDGELFF
D gene: -
J gene: TRBJ2-2
clone size: -
V gene: TRBV9

CDR3 DNA: TGTGCCAGCAGGACGAATAGCGGAAATACGCAGTATTTT
CDR3 protein: CASRTNSGNTQYF
D gene: -
J gene: TRBJ2-3
clone size: -
V gene: TRBV28

CDR3 DNA: TGCAGCGTTGGCCAAACGGGAGGGGTTGGCTACACCTTC
CDR3 protein: CSVGQTGGVGYTF
D gene: -
J gene: TRBJ1-2
clone size: few
V gene: TRBV29-1

CDR3 DNA: TGTGCCAGCAGCGTAGCTTTCGACAGGGGGCAAGAGACCCAGTACTTC
CDR3 protein: CASSVAFDRGQETQYF
D gene: TRBD1
J gene: TRBJ2-5
clone size: -
V gene: TRBV9

CDR3 DNA: TGTGCCAGCTCACCACGCGCATCCCGCCGATCGACCGGGGAGCTGTTTTTT
CDR3 protein: CASSPRASRRSTGELFF
D gene: -
J gene: TRBJ2-2
clone size: -
V gene: TRBV18

CDR3 DNA: TGCGCCAGCAGCCAAGTTGGGCAGGCCCTACAAACCTACGAGCAGTACTTC
CDR3 protein: CASSQVGQALQTYEQYF
D gene: -
J gene: TRBJ2-7
clone size: -
V gene: TRBV4-1

CDR3 DNA: TGTGCCAGCAGCTTAGGGCAGGGGCGAAGGGACGAGCAGTACTTC
CDR3 protein: CASSLGQGRRDEQYF
D gene: -
J gene: TRBJ2-7
clone size: -
V gene: TRBV7-2

CDR3 DNA: TGTGCCAGCAGGGGGACTGGGACGCAGTATTTT
CDR3 protein: CASRGTGTQYF
D gene: -
J gene: TRBJ2-3
clone size: -
V gene: TRBV2

CDR3 DNA: TGTGCCAGTAGGGTGGGACTAGTCACCGGGGAGCTGTTTTTT
CDR3 protein: CASRVGLVTGELFF
D gene: TRBD2
J gene: TRBJ2-2
clone size: -
V gene: TRBV19